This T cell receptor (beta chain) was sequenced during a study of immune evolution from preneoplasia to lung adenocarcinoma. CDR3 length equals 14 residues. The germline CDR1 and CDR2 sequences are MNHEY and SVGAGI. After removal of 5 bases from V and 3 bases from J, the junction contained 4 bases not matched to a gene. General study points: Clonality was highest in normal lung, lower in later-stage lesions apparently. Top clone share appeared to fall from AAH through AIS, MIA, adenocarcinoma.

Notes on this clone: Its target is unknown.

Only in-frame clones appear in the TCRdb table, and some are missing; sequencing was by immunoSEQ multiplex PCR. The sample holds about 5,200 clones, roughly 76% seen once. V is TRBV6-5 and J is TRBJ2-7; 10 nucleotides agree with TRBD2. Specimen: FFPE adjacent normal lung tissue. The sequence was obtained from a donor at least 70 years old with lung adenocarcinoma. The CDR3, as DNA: TGTGCCAGCAGTGGGGGGACTAGCGTCTACGAGCAGTACTTC. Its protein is CASSGGTSVYEQYF.